Shown below are 30 T cell receptor beta chains from a single sample sequenced in a study of CD8+ T cells in alopecia areata (dated by TCRdb to the late 2010s). Sample treatment or condition, as interpreted from the label and publication: oral pan-JAK inhibitor, 5-10 mg twice daily. Library preparation was by the immunoSEQ multiplex PCR assay. For TCR sequencing, RNA was extracted from every sample and reverse transcribed into cDNA to serve as template. Drawn from immuneACCESS, this table holds only the in-frame rearrangements with V and J called that TCRdb kept. Clones are partly lost; checked studies trace under half to an unresolved V gene and leave the rest unexplained. Recorded for this sample are hundreds of thousands of clones; 50% to 75% of them occurred a single time. The ten largest clones represent more than 0.85% of the sample. Sequenced here: CD4+ T cells sorted from blood, sampled between weeks 51 and 52, from a patient treated with tofacitinib. These receptors were collected from a human donor with alopecia areata.

The CDR3: CASSLVRGRTGEQYF. In DNA, the CDR3 is TGCGCCAGCAGCTTGGTCAGGGGGCGTACGGGCGAGCAGTACTTC. The chain joins TRBV5-1 to TRBJ2-7; 8 nucleotides align to TRBD1. Germline CDR1 is SGHRS and CDR2 is YFSETQ. The CDR3 has 15 amino acids. V gave up 0 bases and J gave up 6 bases; unmatched junction bases: 8.

In its sample, this clone was seen a few times. This sequence joins TRBV9 and TRBJ1-1; 7 bases map to TRBD1. V was clipped by 4 bases and J by 2 bases; unmatched bases: 5. The germline CDR1 and CDR2 sequences are SGDLS and YYNGEE. CDR3 size: 14 residues. CDR3 DNA: TGTGCCAGCAGCCCGGGGACAGATAACACTGAAGCTTTCTTT. This encodes CASSPGTDNTEAFF.

This chain joins TRBV7-9 and TRBJ2-1, with a weak D call TRBD2 (6 bases). In germline, CDR1 is SEHNR, CDR2 FQNEAQ (reference sequence). V gave up 5 bases and J gave up 0 bases, with 14 bases separating them. The CDR3 extends over 16 amino acids. In nucleotides, the CDR3 is TGTGCCAGCAGCCGGGTCCGGGGGAGCTCCTACAATGAGCAGTTCTTC. Translating gives CASSRVRGSSYNEQFF.

The chain uses TRBV7-6 and TRBJ2-7; TRBD2 agrees at 9 bases. The ends lost 5 bases at V and 9 bases at J; junction bases unmatched: 8. The CDR3 length is 13 residues. CDR1 and CDR2 (germline): SGHVS, FNYEAQ. The CDR3 here is CASSPSGLATQYF. The CDR3 coding sequence is TGTGCCAGCAGCCCCTCGGGACTAGCTACGCAGTACTTC.

The chain uses TRBV9 and TRBJ1-6; TRBD1 might be the D (5 bases). Trimming left V 3 bases short and J 9 bases short, with 13 bases between. In germline, CDR1 is SGDLS, CDR2 YYNGEE. This CDR3 comprises 14 residues. CDR3 nucleotides: TGTGCCAGCAGCGGGGGGTCCGGTGCTTCACCCCTCCACTTT. This codes for CASSGGSGASPLHF.

V and J are TRBV14 and TRBJ1-2; D uncertain. The CDR3 extends over 14 amino acids. From germline, CDR1 is SGHDN and CDR2 FVKESK. Between the trimmed V and J ends, which lost 0 bases and 7 bases, there was a span of 12 bases. CDR3: CASSQEPSGSGYTF. The DNA of the CDR3 is TGTGCCAGCAGCCAAGAACCTTCAGGTAGTGGCTACACCTTC. The full variable domain, with the rest looked up from reference TRBV14 and TRBJ1-2, is EAGVTQFPSHSVIEKGQTVTLRCDPISGHDNLYWYRRVMGKEIKFLLHFVKESKQDESGMPNNRFLAERTGGTYSTLKVQPAELEDSGVYFCASSQEPSGSGYTFGSGTRLTVV.

This clone was detected a few times. The rearrangement joins TRBV30 to TRBJ1-5; no reliable D call. Germline V gene sequence: CDR1 GTSNPN, CDR2 SVGIG (reference sequence). V was clipped by 5 bases and J by 2 bases, with 7 bases between them. The CDR3 loop spans 12 amino acids. The CDR3 DNA is TGTGCCTGGGACGGAGGCAATCAGCCCCAGCATTTT. Residues: CAWDGGNQPQHF.

The rearrangement joins TRBV13 to TRBJ2-5; TRBD1 aligns across 8 bases. Germline V gene lookup returns CDR1 PRHDT and CDR2 FYEKMQ (reference sequence). Trimming cost V 4 bases and J 9 bases; bases outside gene matches: 10. The CDR3 sequence is 14 residues long. CDR3 residues: CASSSHGQGRAQYF. The DNA of the CDR3 is TGTGCCAGCAGCTCGCACGGACAGGGTCGGGCCCAGTACTTC.

V and J are TRBV30 and TRBJ2-5; D gene uncertain. This CDR3 contains 14 residues. V dropped 3 bases and J dropped 2 bases, with 13 bases sitting between them. CDR1 and CDR2 from the germline V gene are GTSNPN and SVGIG (reference sequence). The CDR3 DNA is TGTGCCTGGAGGAAAATGGGATTTCAAGAGACCCAGTACTTC. It translates to CAWRKMGFQETQYF.

As regards this clone: The sample has other DNA sequences that encode this CDR3 too. The chain is built from TRBV29-1 and TRBJ1-2, with D unclear. The germline CDR1 and CDR2 sequences are SQVTM and ANQGSEA. The V and J ends lost 4 bases and 5 bases respectively, with 11 bases between them. This CDR3 comprises 12 residues. The CDR3 bases are TGCAGCGTTGTAGGTGGATCATATGGCTACACCTTC. As protein: CSVVGGSYGYTF.

This clone was observed a few times. The J gene is TRBJ2-1, the V gene TRBV29-1, with TRBD2 as a possible D gene (7 bases). The CDR3 spans 14 residues. V lost 4 bases, J lost 6 bases, and 16 bases lay in between. Germline-derived CDR1 and CDR2 are SQVTM and ANQGSEA. CDR3 nucleotide sequence: TGCAGCGTTGTGGGAGGGGGGGTTGGCAATGAGCAGTTCTTC. Translation: CSVVGGGVGNEQFF.

The chain carries TRBV5-1 and TRBJ1-1; no reliable D call. Germline V CDR1 and CDR2: SGHRS, YFSETQ. Deletions cut 7 bases from V and 0 bases from J, with 10 bases between. CDR3 length: 13 amino acids. For the CDR3, the DNA is TGCGCCAGCTGTCCCGGAATGAACACTGAAGCTTTCTTT. Its translation is CASCPGMNTEAFF.

The chain has TRBV9 and TRBJ2-3; D not resolved. The CDR3 has 13 amino acids. Trimming left V 0 bases short and J 10 bases short, with 12 bases between. The germline CDR1 and CDR2 sequences are SGDLS and YYNGEE. CDR3 nucleotide sequence: TGTGCCAGCAGCGTAGGACCCCAGATATCGCAGTATTTT. Translation gives CASSVGPQISQYF.

The chain joins TRBV5-1 to TRBJ1-1; TRBD1 matches 7 bases. Germline CDR1 and CDR2: SGHRS and YFSETQ. J lost 8 bases, V lost 0 bases, and 4 bases had no gene match. The length of the CDR3 is 13 residues. In nucleotides, the CDR3 is TGCGCCAGCAGCTTGGGGACAGGCCAAGAAGCTTTCTTT. The encoded protein is CASSLGTGQEAFF.

The CDR3 loop is CASSEAVDRGLANYGYTF. CDR3 in DNA: TGCGCCAGCAGTGAGGCTGTTGACAGGGGGCTCGCTAACTATGGCTACACCTTC. The rearrangement uses TRBV10-1 and TRBJ1-2; TRBD1 agrees at 10 bases. V lost 2 bases and J lost 0; bases outside the gene matches: 9. The CDR3 runs 18 residues. Germline V gene sequence: CDR1 WNHNN, CDR2 SYGVQD (reference sequence).

This clone was found a few times. The chain carries TRBV6-6 and TRBJ1-2; 10 nucleotides agree with TRBD1. In germline, CDR1 is MNHNY, CDR2 SVGAGI (reference sequence). The V segment lost 4 bases and the J segment 7 bases; nucleotides outside the gene matches: 9. This CDR3 has 15 residues. The CDR3 DNA sequence: TGTGCCAGCAGTTCGACAGGGGGCCCAACGGTTGGCTACACCTTC. Amino acid sequence: CASSSTGGPTVGYTF.

The J gene is TRBJ1-6, the V gene TRBV2; D is uncertain. CDR1 is SNHLY and CDR2 is FYNNEI in the germline V gene. V was trimmed by 4 bases and J by 5 bases, leaving 12 bases between them. This CDR3 has 15 amino acids. The CDR3 sequence: CASSAEQTNNSPLHF. CDR3 nucleotides: TGTGCCAGCAGTGCAGAACAGACCAATAATTCACCCCTCCACTTT. The full variable domain, completed using reference TRBV2 and TRBJ1-6, is EPEVTQTPSHQVTQMGQEVILRCVPISNHLYFYWYRQILGQKVEFLVSFYNNEISEKSEIFDDQFSVERPDGSNFTLKIRSTKLEDSAMYFCASSAEQTNNSPLHFGNGTRLTVT.

This clone was picked up one time. The chain links TRBV5-1 to TRBJ2-2; 8 nucleotides align to TRBD2. This CDR3 region has 14 residues. CDR1 is SGHRS and CDR2 is YFSETQ in the germline V gene. The J segment lost 6 bases and the V segment lost 3 bases, leaving 4 bases of the junction unmatched. The CDR3 DNA follows: TGCGCCAGCAGCTCGGGACTAGTGGCCGGGGAGCTGTTTTTT. This encodes CASSSGLVAGELFF.

This sequence joins TRBV29-1 and TRBJ2-3; D remains unclear. This CDR3 is 13 amino acids long. Germline CDR1 is SQVTM and CDR2 is ANQGSEA. Deletions cut 4 bases from V and 5 bases from J, with 13 bases between. The CDR3 region is CSVARSRQDTQYF. CDR3 nucleotides: TGCAGCGTTGCTCGCAGTAGGCAAGATACGCAGTATTTT.

V and J are TRBV5-4 and TRBJ2-7, with TRBD1 identical over 8 bases. Germline V gives CDR1 SGHNT, CDR2 YYREEE (reference sequence). Trimming removed 4 bases from V and 2 bases from J; junction bases left unmatched: 11. This CDR3 is 16 amino acids long. This CDR3 is CASSHYRTGMPYEQYF. The CDR3 DNA sequence: TGTGCCAGCAGCCATTACAGGACAGGGATGCCCTACGAGCAGTACTTC.

This clone has only a few counts. V gene TRBV10-3 combines with J gene TRBJ2-3, with a weak D call TRBD1 (6 bases). Trimming left V 6 bases short and J 0 bases short, with 7 bases between. Germline V gene data show CDR1 as ENHRY and CDR2 as SYGVKD. The CDR3 is 13 residues long. In DNA, the CDR3 is TGTGCCATCAGAGGGGGTAGCACAGATACGCAGTATTTT. It codes for CAIRGGSTDTQYF.

The DNA for the CDR3 is TGTGCCAGCAGTGAAGCGCTAGGCCAATCCAGCACAGATACGCAGTATTTT. Protein product: CASSEALGQSSTDTQYF. This chain uses TRBV2 with TRBJ2-3; no clear D. The V gene's germline CDR1 is SNHLY and CDR2 FYNNEI. The CDR3 has 17 amino acids. Trimming left V 0 bases short and J 0 bases short, with 13 bases between.

The chain employs TRBV11-2 and TRBJ2-5; 11 bases are a match to TRBD1. The CDR3 sequence is 18 residues long. Trimming took 1 base from V and 0 from J; bases not matched to a gene: 7. Germline lookup yields CDR1 SGHAT and CDR2 FQNNGV. CDR3: CASSLVRTGGLYQETQYF. CDR3 DNA sequence: TGTGCCAGCAGCTTAGTTCGGACAGGGGGCTTGTACCAAGAGACCCAGTACTTC.

DNA for the CDR3: TGTGCCAGCGTACCGGGACAGGGGAATTCACCCCTCCACTTT. Translating it yields CASVPGQGNSPLHF. This chain connects TRBV7-9 to TRBJ1-6, with TRBD1 matching over 10 bases. V lost 8 bases, J lost 7 bases, and 5 bases stayed unmatched. The germline CDR1 and CDR2 sequences are SEHNR and FQNEAQ (reference sequence). This CDR3 spans 14 amino acids.

This chain connects TRBV7-2 to TRBJ2-3; 9 bases are shared with TRBD2. CDR3 length equals 15 residues. Germline V gene sequence: CDR1 SGHTA, CDR2 FQGNSA. V gave up 1 base and J gave up 4 bases; unmatched junction bases: 3. CDR3 region: CASSLVAGVSDTQYF. CDR3 DNA sequence: TGTGCCAGCAGCTTAGTAGCGGGGGTATCAGATACGCAGTATTTT.

The chain has TRBV7-2 and TRBJ2-1; a weak D match, TRBD1 (6 bases). In germline, CDR1 is SGHTA, CDR2 FQGNSA. This CDR3 is built from 14 residues. V shed 7 bases and J shed 1 base, with 11 bases lying between them. The CDR3 DNA follows: TGTGCCAGCAACTCACAGGGATCCTACAATGAGCAGTTCTTC. It is translated as CASNSQGSYNEQFF.

This clone turned up a few times. The V gene is TRBV30, the J gene TRBJ1-5; D is possibly TRBD1 (5 bases). CDR3 length equals 13 residues. CDR1 GTSNPN and CDR2 SVGIG come from the germline V gene (reference sequence). The V end lost 4 bases, the J end lost 7 bases, and 14 bases lay between the germline ends. The CDR3 loop is CAWTQGVGQPQHF. Written as DNA, the CDR3 is TGTGCCTGGACTCAGGGAGTCGGCCAGCCCCAGCATTTT.

This sequence joins TRBV29-1 and TRBJ1-2; the D is unclear. V was pared by 7 bases and J by 5 bases, with 8 bases between. The CDR3 is 10 amino acids. Germline CDR1 is SQVTM and CDR2 is ANQGSEA. The CDR3, as DNA: TGCAGCGCCCTCTCGTATGGCTACACCTTC. Its translation: CSALSYGYTF.

This chain links TRBV7-2 with TRBJ1-2; D is uncertain. Germline CDR1 SGHTA, CDR2 FQGNSA. The CDR3 is 13 amino acids. V lost 1 base and J 8 bases, leaving 11 bases between the germline ends. CDR3 sequence reads: CASSLDRARGYTF. The CDR3 nucleotides are TGTGCCAGCAGCTTAGATCGGGCGCGGGGCTACACCTTC.

The rearrangement joins TRBV29-1 to TRBJ2-3; the match to TRBD2 covers 7 bases. Germline trimming cut 7 bases from V and 0 bases from J; bases unmatched to any gene: 10. The CDR3 runs 15 residues. Germline-derived CDR1 and CDR2 are SQVTM and ANQGSEA. The chain's CDR3 is CSAEGLAVSTDTQYF. The CDR3 DNA follows: TGCAGCGCCGAGGGGCTAGCGGTAAGCACAGATACGCAGTATTTT.